This T cell receptor (beta chain) was documented in a study of early T cells in non-severe SARS-CoV-2 infection. This clonotype came up a few times. TCRdb used MiXCR to reprocess the 5' RACE reads, holding one entry per CDR3 protein. The profile shows about 52,000 distinct CDR3 sequences, roughly 10% of them singletons. Sequences were obtained from whole blood. This clonotype was obtained from an adult who was a healthcare worker with PCR-confirmed SARS-CoV-2 infection or an uninfected control (not recorded which).

In DNA, the CDR3 is TGCAGCGTCGACTCGAGCCGAGAGACCCAGTACTTC. The encoded protein is CSVDSSRETQYF. This sequence joins TRBV29-1 and TRBJ2-5; D uncertain. Looked up from germline, CDR1 is SQVTM and CDR2 is ANQGSEA. The CDR3 is 12 residues long. V lost 6 bases to trimming and J lost 4 bases, with 12 bases between them.